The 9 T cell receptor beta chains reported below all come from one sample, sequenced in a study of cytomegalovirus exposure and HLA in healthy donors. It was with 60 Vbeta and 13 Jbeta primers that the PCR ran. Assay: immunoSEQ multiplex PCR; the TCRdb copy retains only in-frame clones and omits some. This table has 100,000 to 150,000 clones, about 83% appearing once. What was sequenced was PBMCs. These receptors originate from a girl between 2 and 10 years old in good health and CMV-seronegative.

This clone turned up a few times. CDR3 amino acids: CASRGTALINQPQHF. The CDR3 DNA reads as TGTGCCAGCAGGGGGACAGCCCTAATCAATCAGCCCCAGCATTTT. The chain has TRBV2 and TRBJ1-5; TRBD1 aligns across 7 bases. Per the germline V gene, CDR1 is SNHLY and CDR2 is FYNNEI. V dropped 6 bases and J dropped 3; count of bases not matched to a gene: 8. The CDR3 has 15 amino acids. Combining the CDR3 with reference TRBV2 and TRBJ1-5 gives the whole variable domain EPEVTQTPSHQVTQMGQEVILRCVPISNHLYFYWYRQILGQKVEFLVSFYNNEISEKSEIFDDQFSVERPDGSNFTLKIRSTKLEDSAMYFCASRGTALINQPQHFGDGTRLSIL.

CDR3 region: CASMVKGANEQFF. In nucleotides, the CDR3 is TGTGCCAGTATGGTAAAGGGGGCCAATGAGCAGTTCTTC. The chain joins TRBV19 to TRBJ2-1, with TRBD1 matching over 7 bases. V was clipped by 7 bases and J by 6 bases; unmatched bases: 6. This CDR3 region has 13 residues. Germline V gives CDR1 LNHDA, CDR2 SQIVND (reference sequence).

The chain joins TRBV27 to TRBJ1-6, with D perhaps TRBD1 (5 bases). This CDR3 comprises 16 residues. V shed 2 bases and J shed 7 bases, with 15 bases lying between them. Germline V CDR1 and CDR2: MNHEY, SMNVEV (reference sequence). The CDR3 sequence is CASSLASNGANSPLHF. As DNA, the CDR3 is TGTGCCAGCAGTTTAGCCTCGAATGGGGCCAATTCACCCCTCCACTTT.

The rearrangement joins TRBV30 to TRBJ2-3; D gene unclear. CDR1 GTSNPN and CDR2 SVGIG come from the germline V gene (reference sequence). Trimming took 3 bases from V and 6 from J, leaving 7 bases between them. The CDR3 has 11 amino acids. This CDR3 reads CAWSAGDTQYF. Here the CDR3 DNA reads TGTGCCTGGAGCGCCGGGGATACGCAGTATTTT.

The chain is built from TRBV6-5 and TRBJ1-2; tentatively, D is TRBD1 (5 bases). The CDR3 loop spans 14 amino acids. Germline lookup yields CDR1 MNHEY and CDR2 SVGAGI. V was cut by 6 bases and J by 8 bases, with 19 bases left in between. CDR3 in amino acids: CASSPPGGRRGYTF. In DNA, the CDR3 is TGTGCCAGCAGCCCTCCGGGGGGACGGAGGGGCTACACCTTC.

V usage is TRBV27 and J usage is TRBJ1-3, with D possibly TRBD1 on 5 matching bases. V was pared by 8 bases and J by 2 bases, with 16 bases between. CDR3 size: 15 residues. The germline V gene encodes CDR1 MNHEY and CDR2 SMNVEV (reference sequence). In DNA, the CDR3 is TGTGCCAGCCGCGGGGGGAGGGGAGCTGGAAACACCATATATTTT. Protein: CASRGGRGAGNTIYF.

CDR3 bases: TGTGCCAGCAGCCCCCCGGGTGGCGGTCAAGAGACCCAGTACTTC. Encoded protein: CASSPPGGGQETQYF. The rearrangement joins TRBV5-4 to TRBJ2-5, with no clear D. V lost 4 bases, J lost 2 bases, and 15 bases lay in between. The CDR3 contains 15 residues. CDR1 is SGHNT, CDR2 YYREEE, per germline (reference sequence). Full variable domain (outside the CDR3, taken from reference TRBV5-4 and TRBJ2-5): ETGVTQSPTHLIKTRGQQVTLRCSSQSGHNTVSWYQQALGQGPQFIFQYYREEENGRGNFPPRFSGLQFPNYSSELNVNALELDDSALYLCASSPPGGGQETQYFGPGTRLLVL.

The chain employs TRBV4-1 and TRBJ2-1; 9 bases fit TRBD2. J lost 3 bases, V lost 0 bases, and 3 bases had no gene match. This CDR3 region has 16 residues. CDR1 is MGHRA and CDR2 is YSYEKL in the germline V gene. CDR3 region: CASSQELAGNYNEQFF. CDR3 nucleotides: TGCGCCAGCAGCCAAGAGCTAGCGGGGAACTACAATGAGCAGTTCTTC.

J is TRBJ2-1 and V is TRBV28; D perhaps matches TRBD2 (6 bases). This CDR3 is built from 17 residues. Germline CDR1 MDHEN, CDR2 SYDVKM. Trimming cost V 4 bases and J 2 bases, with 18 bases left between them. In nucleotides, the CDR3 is TGTGCCAGCAGTTCCCCGAGCGGGCTCGTGACCTACAATGAGCAGTTCTTC. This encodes CASSSPSGLVTYNEQFF.